This T cell receptor (beta chain) was observed in a study of cytomegalovirus exposure and HLA in healthy donors. A multiplex PCR was run with 60 Vbeta primers and 13 Jbeta primers. Assay: immunoSEQ multiplex PCR; the TCRdb copy retains only in-frame clones and omits some. The sample has about 96,000 clones, 64% seen once. A remark on this clone: Its target is not known.

V shed 6 bases and J shed 0 bases, with 11 bases lying between them. Germline V lookup: CDR1 MNHEY, CDR2 SMNVEV (reference sequence). This CDR3 contains 15 residues. Study-wide findings and caveats: Versus the approximately 700-donor mean, an Asian-associated ancestry cluster reportedly showed fewer N-insertions in a later analysis. What a later analysis showed was that several of the most significant clusters appeared linked to common viral pathogens. Listed as cytomegalovirus-associated were 150 or so TCR beta chains.

This sequence joins TRBV27 and TRBJ2-2; the D gene is possibly TRBD2 (6 bases). The sample was PBMCs. This clonotype was sampled from a man aged 60-69 years in good health and CMV-seronegative. The CDR3 protein is CASRRGGTNTGELFF. As DNA, the CDR3 is TGTGCCAGCAGGCGGGGCGGAACGAACACCGGGGAGCTGTTTTTT.